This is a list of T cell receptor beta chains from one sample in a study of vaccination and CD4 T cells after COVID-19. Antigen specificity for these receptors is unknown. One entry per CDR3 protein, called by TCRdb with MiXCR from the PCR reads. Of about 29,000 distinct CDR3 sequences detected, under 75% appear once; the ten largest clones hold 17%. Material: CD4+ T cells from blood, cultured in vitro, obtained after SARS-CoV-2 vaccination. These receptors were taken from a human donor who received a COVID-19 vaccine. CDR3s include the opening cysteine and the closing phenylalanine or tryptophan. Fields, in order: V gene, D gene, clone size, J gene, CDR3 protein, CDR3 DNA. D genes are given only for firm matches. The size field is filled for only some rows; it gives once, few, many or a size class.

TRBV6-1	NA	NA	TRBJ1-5	CATQVGRHNQPQHF	TGTGCCACCCAAGTAGGGAGGCACAATCAGCCCCAGCATTTT
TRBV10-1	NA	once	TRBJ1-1	CASSELGGENTEAFF	TGCGCCAGCAGTGAACTCGGGGGAGAAAACACTGAAGCTTTCTTT
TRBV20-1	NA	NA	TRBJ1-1	CSARDLQGIGEAFF	TGCAGTGCTAGAGATCTCCAGGGAATCGGTGAAGCTTTCTTT
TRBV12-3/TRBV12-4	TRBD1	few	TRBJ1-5	CASSLTGRWDQPQHF	TGTGCCAGCAGTTTGACAGGGAGGTGGGATCAGCCCCAGCATTTT
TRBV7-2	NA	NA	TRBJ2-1	CASSLAIRSYEQFF	TGTGCCAGCAGCTTAGCTATAAGGAGTTATGAGCAGTTCTTC
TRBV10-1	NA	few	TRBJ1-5	CASSHVPPGDQPQHF	TGCGCCAGCAGCCACGTTCCCCCAGGGGATCAGCCCCAGCATTTT
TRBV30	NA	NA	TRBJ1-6	CAWGPNSPLHF	TGTGCCTGGGGTCCTAATTCACCCCTCCACTTT
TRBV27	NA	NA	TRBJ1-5	CASSLLGVGQPQHF	TGTGCCAGCAGTTTATTAGGGGTCGGGCAGCCCCAGCATTTT
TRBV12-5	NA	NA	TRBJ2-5	CASGLATQDQETQYF	TGTGCTAGTGGTTTGGCCACTCAAGATCAAGAGACCCAGTACTTC
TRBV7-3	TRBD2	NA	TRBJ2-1	CASSRRLAGGVNEQFF	TGTGCCAGCAGCCGTCGACTAGCGGGGGGGGTCAATGAGCAGTTCTTC
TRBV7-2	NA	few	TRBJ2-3	CASSLSPATDTQYF	TGTGCCAGCAGCTTATCCCCGGCCACAGATACGCAGTATTTT
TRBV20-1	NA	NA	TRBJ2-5	CSAPAQGKTQYF	TGCAGTGCACCGGCACAAGGGAAGACCCAGTACTTC
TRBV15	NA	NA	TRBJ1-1	CATSRDLANTEAFF	TGTGCCACCAGCAGAGATCTGGCGAACACTGAAGCTTTCTTT
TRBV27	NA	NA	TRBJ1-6	CASSLTAGRNSPLHF	TGTGCCAGCAGTTTAACGGCAGGGAGGAATTCACCCCTCCACTTT
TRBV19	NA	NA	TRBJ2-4	CASTNIRGENIQYF	TGTGCCAGTACTAATATCAGGGGAGAAAACATTCAGTACTTC
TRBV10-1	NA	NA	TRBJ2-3	CASSESGRGGADTQYF	TGCGCCAGCAGTGAGTCGGGCAGGGGTGGGGCAGATACGCAGTATTTT
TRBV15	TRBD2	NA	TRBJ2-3	CATSRDGRGGADTQYF	TGTGCCACCAGCAGAGATGGGCGGGGGGGGGCAGATACGCAGTATTTT
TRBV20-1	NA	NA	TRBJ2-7	CSAIGTGNSYEQYF	TGCAGTGCTATTGGCACAGGGAATTCCTACGAGCAGTACTTC
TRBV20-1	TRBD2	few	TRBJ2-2	CSAPAGGRPGELFF	TGCAGTGCACCCGCGGGGGGGCGTCCCGGGGAGCTGTTTTTT
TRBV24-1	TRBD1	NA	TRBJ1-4	CATSDPDRASGNEKLFF	TGTGCCACCAGTGACCCGGACAGGGCTTCGGGTAATGAAAAACTGTTTTTT
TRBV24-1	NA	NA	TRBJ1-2	CATSEFGRYYGYTF	TGTGCCACCAGTGAATTTGGACGGTACTATGGCTACACCTTC
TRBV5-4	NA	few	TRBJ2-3	CASSLALATDTQYF	TGTGCCAGCAGCTTGGCTCTCGCTACAGATACGCAGTATTTT
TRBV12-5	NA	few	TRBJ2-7	CASGLVPRPGVSYEQYF	TGTGCTAGTGGTTTGGTACCTCGGCCAGGGGTCTCCTACGAGCAGTACTTC
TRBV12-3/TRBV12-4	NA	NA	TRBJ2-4	CASSLTIASGENIQYF	TGTGCCAGCAGTCTCACTATAGCGAGTGGCGAAAACATTCAGTACTTC
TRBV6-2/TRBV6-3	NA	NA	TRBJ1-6	CASSYIGNSPLHF	TGTGCCAGCAGTTACATAGGAAATTCACCCCTCCACTTT
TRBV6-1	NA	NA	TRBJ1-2	CASSNDVNYGYTF	TGTGCCAGCAGTAACGACGTTAACTATGGCTACACCTTC
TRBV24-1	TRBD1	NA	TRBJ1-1	CATSDPTGPNTEAFF	TGTGCCACCAGTGACCCGACAGGGCCGAACACTGAAGCTTTCTTT
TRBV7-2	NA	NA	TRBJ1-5	CASSFQANQPQHF	TGTGCCAGCAGCTTCCAGGCCAATCAGCCCCAGCATTTT
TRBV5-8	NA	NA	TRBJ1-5	CASSLAGPQHF	TGTGCCAGCAGCTTGGCCGGGCCCCAGCATTTT
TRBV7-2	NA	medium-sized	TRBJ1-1	CASSSQGRRNTEAFF	TGTGCCAGCAGCTCCCAGGGGAGGAGGAACACTGAAGCTTTCTTT
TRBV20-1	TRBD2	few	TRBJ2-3	CSARFASGGTTDTQYF	TGCAGTGCTAGGTTTGCTAGCGGGGGGACCACAGATACGCAGTATTTT
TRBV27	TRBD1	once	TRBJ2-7	CASSPLTGVPYEQYF	TGTGCCAGCAGTCCCCTGACAGGGGTCCCTTACGAGCAGTACTTC
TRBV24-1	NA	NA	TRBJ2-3	CATSDLSGHTSTDTQYF	TGTGCCACCAGTGATTTGTCGGGACATACTAGCACAGATACGCAGTATTTT